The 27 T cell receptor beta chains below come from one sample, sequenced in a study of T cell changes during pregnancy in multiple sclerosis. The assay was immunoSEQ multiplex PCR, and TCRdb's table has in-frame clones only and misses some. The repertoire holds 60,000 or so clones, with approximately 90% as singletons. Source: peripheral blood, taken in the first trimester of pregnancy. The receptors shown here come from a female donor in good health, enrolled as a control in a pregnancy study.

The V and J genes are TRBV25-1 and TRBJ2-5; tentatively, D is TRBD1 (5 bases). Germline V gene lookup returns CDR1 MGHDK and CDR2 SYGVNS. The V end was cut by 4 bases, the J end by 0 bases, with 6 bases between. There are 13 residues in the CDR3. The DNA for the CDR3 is TGTGCCAGCAGTGCAGGGAACCAAGAGACCCAGTACTTC. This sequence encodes CASSAGNQETQYF. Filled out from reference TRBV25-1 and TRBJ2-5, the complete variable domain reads EADIYQTPRYLVIGTGKKITLECSQTMGHDKMYWYQQDPGMELHLIHYSYGVNSTEKGDLSSESTVSRIRTEHFPLTLESARPSHTSQYLCASSAGNQETQYFGPGTRLLVL.

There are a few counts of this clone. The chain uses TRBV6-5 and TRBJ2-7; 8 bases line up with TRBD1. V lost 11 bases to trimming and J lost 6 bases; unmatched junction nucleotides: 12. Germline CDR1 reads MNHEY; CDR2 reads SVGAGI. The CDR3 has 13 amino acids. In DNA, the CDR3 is TGTGCCGCCGGGGAGGACAGGGTTAGCGAGCAGTACTTC. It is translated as CAAGEDRVSEQYF.

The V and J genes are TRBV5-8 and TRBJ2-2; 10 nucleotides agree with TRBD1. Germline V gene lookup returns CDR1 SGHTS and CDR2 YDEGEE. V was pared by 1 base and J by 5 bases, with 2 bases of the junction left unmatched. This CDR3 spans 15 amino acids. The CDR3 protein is CASSLWDRGTGELFF. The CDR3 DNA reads TGTGCCAGCAGCTTGTGGGACAGGGGAACCGGGGAGCTGTTTTTT.

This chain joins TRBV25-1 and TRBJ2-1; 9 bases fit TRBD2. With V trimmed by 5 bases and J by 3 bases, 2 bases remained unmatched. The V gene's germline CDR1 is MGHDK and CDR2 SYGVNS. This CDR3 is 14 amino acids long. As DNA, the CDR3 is TGTGCCAGCAGTAGCGGGGGGAGCTACAATGAGCAGTTCTTC. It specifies CASSSGGSYNEQFF.

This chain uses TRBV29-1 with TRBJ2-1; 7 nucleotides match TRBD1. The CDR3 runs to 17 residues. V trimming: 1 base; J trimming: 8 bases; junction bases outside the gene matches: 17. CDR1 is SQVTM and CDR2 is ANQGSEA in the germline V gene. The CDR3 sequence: CSVEGPAGGKRAYEQFF. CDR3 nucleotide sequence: TGCAGCGTTGAAGGCCCGGCAGGGGGTAAGCGAGCCTATGAGCAGTTCTTC.

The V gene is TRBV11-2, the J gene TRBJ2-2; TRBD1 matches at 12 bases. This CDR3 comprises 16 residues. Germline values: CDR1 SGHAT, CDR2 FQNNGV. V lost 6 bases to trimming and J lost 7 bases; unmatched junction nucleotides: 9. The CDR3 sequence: CASRRAGTGGDGELFF. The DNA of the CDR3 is TGTGCCAGCAGGCGCGCCGGGACAGGGGGCGACGGGGAGCTGTTTTTT.

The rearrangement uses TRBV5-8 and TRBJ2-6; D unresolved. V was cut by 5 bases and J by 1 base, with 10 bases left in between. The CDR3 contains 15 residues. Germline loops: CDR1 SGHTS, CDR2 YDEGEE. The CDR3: CASRSRVSGANVLTF. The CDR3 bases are TGTGCCAGCAGATCGAGAGTTTCTGGGGCCAACGTCCTGACTTTC.

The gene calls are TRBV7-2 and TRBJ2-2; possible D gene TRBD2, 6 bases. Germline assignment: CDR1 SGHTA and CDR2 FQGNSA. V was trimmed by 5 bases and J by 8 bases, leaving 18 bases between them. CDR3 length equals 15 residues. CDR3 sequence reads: CASSPRAGTFGELFF. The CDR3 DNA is TGTGCCAGCAGCCCAAGGGCAGGGACTTTTGGGGAGCTGTTTTTT.

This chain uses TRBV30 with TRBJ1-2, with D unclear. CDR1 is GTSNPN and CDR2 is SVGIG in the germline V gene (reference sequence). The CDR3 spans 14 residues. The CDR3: CASSMAADNYGYTF. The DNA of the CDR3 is TGTGCTTCCTCGATGGCAGCGGATAACTATGGCTACACCTTC. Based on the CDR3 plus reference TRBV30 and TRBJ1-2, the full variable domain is SQTIHQWPATLVQPVGSPLSLECTVEGTSNPNLYWYRQAAGRGLQLLFYSVGIGQISSEVPQNLSASRPQDRQFILSSKKLLLSDSGFYLCASSMAADNYGYTFGSGTRLTVV.

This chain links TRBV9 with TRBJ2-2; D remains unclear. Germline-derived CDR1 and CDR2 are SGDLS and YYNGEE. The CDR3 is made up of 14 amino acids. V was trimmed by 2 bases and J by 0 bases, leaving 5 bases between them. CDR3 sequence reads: CASSVRANTGELFF. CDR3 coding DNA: TGTGCCAGCAGCGTGCGTGCGAACACCGGGGAGCTGTTTTTT.

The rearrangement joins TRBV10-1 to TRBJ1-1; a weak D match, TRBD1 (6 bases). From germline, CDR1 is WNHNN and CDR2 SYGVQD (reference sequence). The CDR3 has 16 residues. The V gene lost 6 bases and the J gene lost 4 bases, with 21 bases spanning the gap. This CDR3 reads CASRCQRQVSGTEAFF. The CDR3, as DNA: TGCGCCAGCAGATGCCAAAGACAGGTTTCGGGCACTGAAGCTTTCTTT.

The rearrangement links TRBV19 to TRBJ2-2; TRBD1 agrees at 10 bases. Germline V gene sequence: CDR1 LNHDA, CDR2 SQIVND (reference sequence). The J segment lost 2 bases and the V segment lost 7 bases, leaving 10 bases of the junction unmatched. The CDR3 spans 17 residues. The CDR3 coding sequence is TGTGCCAGTACCTGGGACAGGGGTAGGGGAAACACCGGGGAGCTGTTTTTT. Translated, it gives CASTWDRGRGNTGELFF.

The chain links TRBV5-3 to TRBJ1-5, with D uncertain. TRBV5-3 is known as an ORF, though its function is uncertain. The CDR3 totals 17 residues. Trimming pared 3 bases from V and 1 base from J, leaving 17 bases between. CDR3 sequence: CARSSRWANKSNQPQHF. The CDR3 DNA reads TGTGCCAGAAGCTCACGATGGGCGAATAAAAGCAATCAGCCCCAGCATTTT.

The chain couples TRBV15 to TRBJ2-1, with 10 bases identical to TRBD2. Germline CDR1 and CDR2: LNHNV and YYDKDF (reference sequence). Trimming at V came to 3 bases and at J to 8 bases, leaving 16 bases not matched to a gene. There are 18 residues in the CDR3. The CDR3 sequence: CATSRQSFIAGGFDEQFF. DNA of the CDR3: TGTGCCACCAGCAGGCAATCTTTTATAGCGGGGGGTTTCGATGAGCAGTTCTTC.

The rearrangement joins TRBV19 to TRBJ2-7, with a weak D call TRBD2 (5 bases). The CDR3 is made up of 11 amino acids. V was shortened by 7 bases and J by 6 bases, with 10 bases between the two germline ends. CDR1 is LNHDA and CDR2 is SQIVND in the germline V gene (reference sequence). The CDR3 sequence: CASTGVGEQYF. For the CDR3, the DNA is TGTGCCAGTACCGGGGTGGGCGAGCAGTACTTC.

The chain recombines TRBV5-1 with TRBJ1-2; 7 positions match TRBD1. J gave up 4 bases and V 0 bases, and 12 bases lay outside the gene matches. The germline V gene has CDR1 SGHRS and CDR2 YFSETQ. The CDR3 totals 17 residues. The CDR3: CASSLAKEGARAYGYTF. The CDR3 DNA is TGCGCCAGCAGCTTGGCCAAAGAGGGGGCGCGAGCCTATGGCTACACCTTC. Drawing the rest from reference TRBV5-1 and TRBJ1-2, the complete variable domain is KAGVTQTPRYLIKTRGQQVTLSCSPISGHRSVSWYQQTPGQGLQFLFEYFSETQRNKGNFPGRFSGRQFSNSRSEMNVSTLELGDSALYLCASSLAKEGARAYGYTFGSGTRLTVV.

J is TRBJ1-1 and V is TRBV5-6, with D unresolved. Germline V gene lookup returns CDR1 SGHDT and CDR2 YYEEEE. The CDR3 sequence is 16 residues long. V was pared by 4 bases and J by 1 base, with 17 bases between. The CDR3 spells CASSLGGSTPNTEAFF. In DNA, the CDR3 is TGTGCCAGCAGCCTCGGAGGGAGCACACCGAACACTGAAGCTTTCTTT.

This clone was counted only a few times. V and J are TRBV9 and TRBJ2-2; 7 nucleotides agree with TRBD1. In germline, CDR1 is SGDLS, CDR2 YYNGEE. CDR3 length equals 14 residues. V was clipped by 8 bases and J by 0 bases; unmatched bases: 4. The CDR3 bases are TGTGCCAGTAGACAGGGCACGAACACCGGGGAGCTGTTTTTT. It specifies CASRQGTNTGELFF.

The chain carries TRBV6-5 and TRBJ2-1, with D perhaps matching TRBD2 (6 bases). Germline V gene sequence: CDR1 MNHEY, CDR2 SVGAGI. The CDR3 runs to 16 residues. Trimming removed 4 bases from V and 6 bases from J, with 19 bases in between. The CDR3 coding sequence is TGTGCCAGCAGTTCGGGCCTGTGGGGGGTGGGCAATGAGCAGTTCTTC. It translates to CASSSGLWGVGNEQFF.

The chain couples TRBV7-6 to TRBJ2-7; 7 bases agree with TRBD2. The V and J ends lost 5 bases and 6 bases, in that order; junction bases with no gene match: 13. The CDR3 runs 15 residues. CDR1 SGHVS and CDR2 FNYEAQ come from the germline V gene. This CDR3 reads CASSPRDFGGGEQYF. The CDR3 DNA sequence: TGTGCCAGCAGCCCAAGGGACTTTGGGGGGGGCGAGCAGTACTTC.

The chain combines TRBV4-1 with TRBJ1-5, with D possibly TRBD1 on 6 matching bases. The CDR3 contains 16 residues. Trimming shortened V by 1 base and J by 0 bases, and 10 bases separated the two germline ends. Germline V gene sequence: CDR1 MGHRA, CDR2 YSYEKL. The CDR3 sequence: CASSQVGQFSNQPQHF. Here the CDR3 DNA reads TGCGCCAGCAGCCAAGTAGGACAGTTTAGCAATCAGCCCCAGCATTTT.

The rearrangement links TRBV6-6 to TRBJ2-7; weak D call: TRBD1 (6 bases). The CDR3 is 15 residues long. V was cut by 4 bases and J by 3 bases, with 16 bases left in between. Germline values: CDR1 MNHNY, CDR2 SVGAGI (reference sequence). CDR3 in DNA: TGTGCCAGCAGTTCCACCCGGACAGCTTTCTACGAGCAGTACTTC. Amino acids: CASSSTRTAFYEQYF.

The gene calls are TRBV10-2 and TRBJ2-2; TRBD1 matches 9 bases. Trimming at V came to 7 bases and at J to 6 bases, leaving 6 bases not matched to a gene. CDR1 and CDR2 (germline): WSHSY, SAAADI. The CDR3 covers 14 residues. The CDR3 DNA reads TGCGCCAGCAACCGGGACAGGGTCGCCGGGGAGCTGTTTTTT. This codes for CASNRDRVAGELFF.

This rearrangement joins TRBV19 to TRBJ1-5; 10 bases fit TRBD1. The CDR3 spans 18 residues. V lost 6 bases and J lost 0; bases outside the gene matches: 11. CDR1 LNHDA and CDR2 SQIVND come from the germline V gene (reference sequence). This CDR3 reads CASSHGTGAVNSNQPQHF. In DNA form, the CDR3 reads TGTGCCAGTAGCCACGGGACAGGGGCCGTGAATAGCAATCAGCCCCAGCATTTT.

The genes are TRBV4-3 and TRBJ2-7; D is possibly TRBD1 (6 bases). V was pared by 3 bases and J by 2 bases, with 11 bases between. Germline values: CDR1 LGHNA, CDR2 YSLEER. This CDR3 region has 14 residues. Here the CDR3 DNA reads TGCGCCAGCAGCCAGGTCAGGGGCCCCTACGAGCAGTACTTC. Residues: CASSQVRGPYEQYF.

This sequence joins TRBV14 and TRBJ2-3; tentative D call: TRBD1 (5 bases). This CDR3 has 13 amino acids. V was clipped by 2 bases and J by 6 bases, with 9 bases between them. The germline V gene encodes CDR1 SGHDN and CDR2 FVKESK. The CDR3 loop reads CASSQYRPDTQYF. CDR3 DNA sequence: TGTGCCAGCAGCCAATACAGGCCCGATACGCAGTATTTT.

The CDR3 is CASSPNQGGPDTQYF. CDR3 in DNA: TGCGCCAGCAGCCCAAACCAGGGGGGTCCAGATACGCAGTATTTT. The chain has TRBV5-1 and TRBJ2-3; tentatively, D is TRBD1 (7 bases). CDR3 length: 15 residues. The germline CDR1 and CDR2 sequences are SGHRS and YFSETQ. The V gene lost 4 bases and the J gene lost 4 bases, with 16 bases spanning the gap.